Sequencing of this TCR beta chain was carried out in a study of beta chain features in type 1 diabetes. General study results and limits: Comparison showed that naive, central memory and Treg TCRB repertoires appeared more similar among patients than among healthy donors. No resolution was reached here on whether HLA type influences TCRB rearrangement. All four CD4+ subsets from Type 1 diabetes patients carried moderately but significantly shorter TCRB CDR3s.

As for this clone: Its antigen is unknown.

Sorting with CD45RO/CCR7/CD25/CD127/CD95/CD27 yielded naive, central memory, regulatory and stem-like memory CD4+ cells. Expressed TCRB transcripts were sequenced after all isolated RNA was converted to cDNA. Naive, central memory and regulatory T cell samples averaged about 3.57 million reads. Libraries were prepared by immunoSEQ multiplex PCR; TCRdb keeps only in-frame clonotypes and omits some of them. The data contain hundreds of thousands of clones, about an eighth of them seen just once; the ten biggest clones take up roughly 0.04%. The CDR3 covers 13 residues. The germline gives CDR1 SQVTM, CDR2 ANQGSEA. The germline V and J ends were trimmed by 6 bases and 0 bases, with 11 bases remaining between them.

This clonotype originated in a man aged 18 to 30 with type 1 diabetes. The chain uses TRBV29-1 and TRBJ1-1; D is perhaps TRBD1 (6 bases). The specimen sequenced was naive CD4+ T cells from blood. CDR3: CSVGGNMNTEAFF. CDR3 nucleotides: TGCAGCGTCGGGGGCAACATGAACACTGAAGCTTTCTTT.